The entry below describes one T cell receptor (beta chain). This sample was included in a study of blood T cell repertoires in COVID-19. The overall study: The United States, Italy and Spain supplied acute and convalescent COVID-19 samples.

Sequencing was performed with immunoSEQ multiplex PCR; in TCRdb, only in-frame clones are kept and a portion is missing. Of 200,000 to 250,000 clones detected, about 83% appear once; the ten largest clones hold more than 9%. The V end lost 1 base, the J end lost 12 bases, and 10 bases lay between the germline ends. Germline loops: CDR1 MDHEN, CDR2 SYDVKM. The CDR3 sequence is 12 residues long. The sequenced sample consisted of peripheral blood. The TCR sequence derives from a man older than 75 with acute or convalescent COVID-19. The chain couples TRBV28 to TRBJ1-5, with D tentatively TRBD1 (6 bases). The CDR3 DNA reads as TGTGCCAGCAGTTTATTTCGACAGGTCCAGCATTTT. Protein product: CASSLFRQVQHF.